A selection of T cell receptor beta chains follows, all from one sample in a study of Ad26.COV2.S vaccination and SARS-CoV-2 variants. The assay was immunoSEQ multiplex PCR, and TCRdb's table has in-frame clones only and misses some. The sample records around 450,000 clones, 85% to 90% being singletons. The source was peripheral blood, collected in a trial of Ad26.COV2.S vaccine versus placebo. The receptors here all came from a person between 18 and 59 years old who received the Ad26.COV2.S COVID-19 vaccine or a placebo. Both conserved end residues are part of each CDR3. The D gene is left open where the match is weak. Size tells how often a clone was seen (once, few, many) or the class of an expanded clone, and some rows leave it out.

V: TRBV7-2; D: NA; J: TRBJ2-3; size: once; DNA: TGTGCCAGCAGCTTAGCGGACCCCACAGATACGCAGTATTTT; CDR3: CASSLADPTDTQYF
V: TRBV6-1; D: NA; J: TRBJ1-6; size: NA; DNA: TGTGCCAGCAGTGAAGTGGGGGATAATTCACCCCTCCACTTT; CDR3: CASSEVGDNSPLHF
V: TRBV6-4; D: NA; J: TRBJ1-1; size: once; DNA: TGTGCCAGCACTAATGAAGCTTTCTTT; CDR3: CASTNEAFF
V: TRBV7-9; D: TRBD1; J: TRBJ2-5; size: once; DNA: TGTGCCAGCAGTTCTCTCCCCGGGACAGGGGCACGGGGAGAGACCCAGTACTTC; CDR3: CASSSLPGTGARGETQYF
V: TRBV11-1; D: NA; J: TRBJ2-5; size: NA; DNA: TGTGCCAGCAGCTTATTTAACACGCAAGAGACCCAGTACTTC; CDR3: CASSLFNTQETQYF
V: TRBV18; D: NA; J: TRBJ1-1; size: NA; DNA: TGTGCCAGCTCACAGGACAGAGGTGAAGCTTTCTTT; CDR3: CASSQDRGEAFF
V: TRBV7-3; D: TRBD2; J: TRBJ2-1; size: NA; DNA: TGTGCCAGCAGCTTTAGCGGGAGTTCCTACAATGAGCAGTTCTTC; CDR3: CASSFSGSSYNEQFF
V: TRBV4-1; D: TRBD1; J: TRBJ1-1; size: NA; DNA: TGCGCCAGCAGACTGGACAGGAATATGAACACTGAAGCTTTCTTT; CDR3: CASRLDRNMNTEAFF
V: TRBV7-3; D: NA; J: TRBJ1-2; size: once; DNA: TGTGCCAGCAGCTCTAAAACCGGCTGGGTGCGCGGCTACACCTTC; CDR3: CASSSKTGWVRGYTF
V: TRBV28; D: NA; J: TRBJ1-1; size: NA; DNA: TGTGCCAGCAGTTTTACATCCGGGACAGAAGCTTTCTTT; CDR3: CASSFTSGTEAFF
V: TRBV6-5; D: NA; J: TRBJ2-1; size: few; DNA: TGTGCCAGCAGTTACGGCGGCTACAATGAGCAGTTCTTC; CDR3: CASSYGGYNEQFF
V: TRBV7-2; D: NA; J: TRBJ1-1; size: NA; DNA: TGTGCCAGCAGCTTCTGGGGGGGGGCTGCTTTCTTT; CDR3: CASSFWGGAAFF
V: TRBV18; D: NA; J: TRBJ1-3; size: NA; DNA: TGTGCCAGCTCGAGGGAGACTGGAAACACCATATATTTT; CDR3: CASSRETGNTIYF
V: TRBV2; D: TRBD1; J: TRBJ1-2; size: many; DNA: TGTGCCAGCGTCAGGGACAGGGGGCGGGATGGCTACACCTTC; CDR3: CASVRDRGRDGYTF
V: TRBV28; D: NA; J: TRBJ1-5; size: NA; DNA: TGTGCCAGCAGCCCCGGACCGCATAGCAATCAGCCCCAGCATTTT; CDR3: CASSPGPHSNQPQHF
V: TRBV2; D: NA; J: TRBJ1-1; size: NA; DNA: TGTGCCAGCAGTCTCCTTTCCCCAGGGGTGGGTGAAGCTTTCTTT; CDR3: CASSLLSPGVGEAFF
V: TRBV5-1; D: NA; J: TRBJ1-5; size: NA; DNA: TGCGCCAGCAGCTTGGGTGTAGGGAATCAGCCCCAGCATTTT; CDR3: CASSLGVGNQPQHF
V: TRBV6-1; D: NA; J: TRBJ2-1; size: NA; DNA: TGTGCCAGCAGTGAAGATGAGGGAGGCCCCTACAATGAGCAGTTCTTC; CDR3: CASSEDEGGPYNEQFF
V: TRBV11-2; D: NA; J: TRBJ2-3; size: NA; DNA: TGTGCCAGCAGCCCGGGGACCTTTTCAGATACGCAGTATTTT; CDR3: CASSPGTFSDTQYF
V: TRBV11-3; D: NA; J: TRBJ1-1; size: NA; DNA: TGTGCCAGCAGCTTAGGGCGGCGATCGGGAATGAACACTGAAGCTTTCTTT; CDR3: CASSLGRRSGMNTEAFF
V: TRBV27; D: NA; J: TRBJ1-2; size: NA; DNA: TGTGCCAGCAAGCCGTCGGGGGCTGGTGGCTACACCTTC; CDR3: CASKPSGAGGYTF
V: TRBV7-2; D: TRBD1; J: TRBJ1-5; size: NA; DNA: TGTGCCAGCAGCTACAACAGGGGGAGTGAGCCCCAGCATTTT; CDR3: CASSYNRGSEPQHF
V: TRBV4-3; D: TRBD1; J: TRBJ2-3; size: NA; DNA: TGCGCCAGCAGCCAAGGACAGGGGTACCCAGATACGCAGTATTTT; CDR3: CASSQGQGYPDTQYF
V: TRBV4-3; D: TRBD2; J: TRBJ2-3; size: NA; DNA: TGCGCCAGCAGCCAAACAAGACTAGCGGGAGATACGCAGTATTTT; CDR3: CASSQTRLAGDTQYF
V: TRBV5-1; D: TRBD2; J: TRBJ2-3; size: NA; DNA: TGCGCCAGCAGCGCAATAGCGGGGACCCCAGATACGCAGTATTTT; CDR3: CASSAIAGTPDTQYF
V: TRBV11-2; D: NA; J: TRBJ1-2; size: NA; DNA: TGTGCCAGCAGCTCGGGGGACGGCGTGTATGGCTACACCTTC; CDR3: CASSSGDGVYGYTF
V: TRBV6-5; D: NA; J: TRBJ1-1; size: NA; DNA: TGTGCCAGCAGTTACCTTGGCACGATGGGAAACACTGAAGCTTTCTTT; CDR3: CASSYLGTMGNTEAFF
V: TRBV6-1; D: NA; J: TRBJ1-1; size: NA; DNA: TGTGCCAGCAGTGAAGTGGGGGATGAAGCTTTCTTT; CDR3: CASSEVGDEAFF
V: TRBV30; D: TRBD1; J: TRBJ2-7; size: once; DNA: TGTGCCTGGAGTGTCCCCTGGGACAGAGCAGTATCCTACGAGCAGTACTTC; CDR3: CAWSVPWDRAVSYEQYF
V: TRBV11-2; D: NA; J: TRBJ1-1; size: NA; DNA: TGTGCCAGCAGCTACGGGGGACACCTACGCCTAGTGAACACTGAAGCTTTCTTT; CDR3: CASSYGGHLRLVNTEAFF
V: TRBV12-3/TRBV12-4; D: NA; J: TRBJ2-2; size: NA; DNA: TGTGCCAGCAGTTTCCCAAACACCGGGGAGCTGTTTTTT; CDR3: CASSFPNTGELFF
V: TRBV5-1; D: NA; J: TRBJ2-7; size: NA; DNA: TGCGCCAGCAGCTTAAGACGGGGCGAGCAGTACTTC; CDR3: CASSLRRGEQYF
V: TRBV11-3; D: NA; J: TRBJ2-5; size: NA; DNA: TGTGCCAGCAGCCCTCAGTTGAACGCGGGCGAGACCCAGTACTTC; CDR3: CASSPQLNAGETQYF
V: TRBV7-9; D: NA; J: TRBJ2-3; size: NA; DNA: TGTGCCAGCAGCAAACAAGGGGGCACAGATACGCAGTATTTT; CDR3: CASSKQGGTDTQYF
V: TRBV7-9; D: TRBD1; J: TRBJ1-1; size: NA; DNA: TGTGCCAGCAGCTCTTGGACAGGGGGCGCACGGATTACTGAAGCTTTCTTT; CDR3: CASSSWTGGARITEAFF
V: TRBV6-5; D: NA; J: TRBJ2-5; size: once; DNA: TGTGCCAGCAGTTCCGGGGCCAGTGGATCCCAGTACTTC; CDR3: CASSSGASGSQYF
V: TRBV4-3; D: NA; J: TRBJ2-7; size: NA; DNA: TGCGCCAGCAGCCAAGAAAGGCGGGGAGTCTACGAGCAGTACTTC; CDR3: CASSQERRGVYEQYF
V: TRBV5-1; D: NA; J: TRBJ2-5; size: NA; DNA: TGCGCCAGCAGCTCCCCAGGGTTCCAAGAGACCCAGTACTTC; CDR3: CASSSPGFQETQYF
V: TRBV20-1; D: NA; J: TRBJ2-3; size: NA; DNA: TGCAGTGCTAGTTCGTCGGGTAAAGATACGCAGTATTTT; CDR3: CSASSSGKDTQYF
V: TRBV3-1/TRBV3-2; D: NA; J: TRBJ2-3; size: NA; DNA: TGTGCCAGCAGCCAGTCCCGAGATGGCACAGATACGCAGTATTTT; CDR3: CASSQSRDGTDTQYF
V: TRBV20-1; D: NA; J: TRBJ1-1; size: NA; DNA: TGCAGTGCCCGGGGGAATGAAGCTTTCTTT; CDR3: CSARGNEAFF
V: TRBV5-1; D: NA; J: TRBJ1-2; size: once; DNA: TGCGCCAGCAGCTTGGTGCCCAGAAAGTATGGCTACACCTTC; CDR3: CASSLVPRKYGYTF
V: TRBV7-2; D: TRBD1; J: TRBJ1-5; size: NA; DNA: TGTGCCAGCAGCTCACAGGGGTGGGGTCAGCCCCAGCATTTT; CDR3: CASSSQGWGQPQHF